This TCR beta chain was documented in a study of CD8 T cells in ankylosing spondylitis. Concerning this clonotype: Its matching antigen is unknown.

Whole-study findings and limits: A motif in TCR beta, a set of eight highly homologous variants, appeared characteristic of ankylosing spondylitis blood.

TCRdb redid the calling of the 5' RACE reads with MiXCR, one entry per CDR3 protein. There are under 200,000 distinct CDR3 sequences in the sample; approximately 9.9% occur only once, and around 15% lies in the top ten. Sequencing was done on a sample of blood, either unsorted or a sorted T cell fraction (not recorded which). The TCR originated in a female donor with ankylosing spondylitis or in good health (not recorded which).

CDR3 sequence reads: CATSRGVQGSGYTF. The CDR3 nucleotides are TGTGCCACCAGCAGAGGGGTACAGGGGAGTGGCTACACCTTC. The chain has TRBV15 and TRBJ1-2; 7 nucleotides match TRBD1. The CDR3 extends over 14 amino acids. The germline V gene has CDR1 LNHNV and CDR2 YYDKDF (reference sequence). V shed 1 base and J 7 bases; nucleotides not matched to a gene: 6. The full variable domain, with the rest looked up from reference TRBV15 and TRBJ1-2, is DAMVIQNPRYQVTQFGKPVTLSCSQTLNHNVMYWYQQKSSQAPKLLFHYYDKDFNNEADTPDNFQSRRPNTSFCFLDIRSPGLGDTAMYLCATSRGVQGSGYTFGSGTRLTVV.